A selection of T cell receptor beta chains follows, all from one sample in a study of blood T cell repertoires in COVID-19. The method was immunoSEQ multiplex PCR; TCRdb's version includes in-frame clones alone and lacks a portion of them. The table shows 450,000 or so clones, with around 91% occurring only once. Sequencing was carried out using PBMCs or T cells enriched from blood (not recorded which). The receptor source for this set is a man between 18 and 35 years old who had recovered from COVID-19. CDR3s include the opening cysteine and the closing phenylalanine or tryptophan. The D gene is left open where the match is weak. Clone size is shown for a subset of rows, as once, few, many or a class of expanded clone.

J gene,clone size,V gene,D gene,CDR3 DNA,CDR3 protein
TRBJ1-5,-,TRBV19,-,TGTGCCAGTAGTCCCGGCCGGGCGGGGGATCAGCCCCAGCATTTT,CASSPGRAGDQPQHF
TRBJ1-1,-,TRBV3-1/TRBV3-2,TRBD1,TGTGCCAGCCGGGAGACAGGGTTGACTGAAGCTTTCTTT,CASRETGLTEAFF
TRBJ1-2,once,TRBV25-1,-,TGTGCCAGCAGTGAATCTGACTGGGAGGGCTACACCTTC,CASSESDWEGYTF
TRBJ1-2,-,TRBV19,TRBD1,TGTGCCAGTAGTGAAGGGGGCGCGGGGGGCTACACCTTC,CASSEGGAGGYTF
TRBJ1-3,-,TRBV5-4,TRBD1,TGTGCCAGCAGCCCGACAGGGACTGGAAACACCATATATTTT,CASSPTGTGNTIYF
TRBJ2-7,few,TRBV10-3,TRBD2,TGTGCCATCAGTAGGACTAGCGGGGGGAGCTCCTACGAGCAGTACTTC,CAISRTSGGSSYEQYF
TRBJ1-6,-,TRBV6-5,TRBD1,TGTGCCAGCAGTCCAAGACAGGGGCGAAGGTCACCCCTCCACTTT,CASSPRQGRRSPLHF
TRBJ2-7,-,TRBV5-1,-,TGCGCCAGCAGCTTGGAGGGAACAGGGACCGAGCAGTACTTC,CASSLEGTGTEQYF
TRBJ2-1,once,TRBV30,TRBD2,TGTGCCTGGACTAGCGGGAGGCCCAATGAGCAGTTCTTC,CAWTSGRPNEQFF
TRBJ1-1,-,TRBV5-1,TRBD1,TGCGCCAGCAGCGGACTGACAGGGCCGAACACTGAAGCTTTCTTT,CASSGLTGPNTEAFF